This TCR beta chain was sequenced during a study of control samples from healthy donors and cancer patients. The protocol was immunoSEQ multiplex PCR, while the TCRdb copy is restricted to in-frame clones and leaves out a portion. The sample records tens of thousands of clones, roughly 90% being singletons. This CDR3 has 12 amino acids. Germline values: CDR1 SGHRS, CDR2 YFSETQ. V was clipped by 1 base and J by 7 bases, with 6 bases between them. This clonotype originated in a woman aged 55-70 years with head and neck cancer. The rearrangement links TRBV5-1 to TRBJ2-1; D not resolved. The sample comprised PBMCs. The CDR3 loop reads CASSLSTNEQFF. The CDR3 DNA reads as TGCGCCAGCAGCTTGTCTACTAATGAGCAGTTCTTC.